These 10 T cell receptor beta chains were all obtained from the same sample, sequenced in a study of OX40 agonist ivuxolimab in advanced cancers. Measured with immunoSEQ multiplex PCR; TCRdb has only the in-frame clones, and not every one. There are about 79,000 clones in the sample; roughly 94% occur only once, and 8% to 10% lies in the top ten. This specimen consisted of CD4+ or CD8+ T cells sorted from blood, obtained in a trial of the OX40 agonist ivuxolimab. These receptors all come from an adult with an advanced solid tumor such as melanoma, head and neck, liver or kidney cancer.

This clone was found once. The chain combines TRBV27 with TRBJ2-7; D perhaps matches TRBD1 (6 bases). Deletions cut 3 bases from V and 2 bases from J, with 8 bases between. In germline, CDR1 is MNHEY, CDR2 SMNVEV (reference sequence). The CDR3 totals 13 residues. The CDR3 sequence is CASSLDSTYEQYF. Here the CDR3 DNA reads TGTGCCAGCAGTTTGGACAGCACCTACGAGCAGTACTTC.

About this clone: Distinct nucleotide sequences in the sample also encode this CDR3. The chain recombines TRBV7-6 with TRBJ2-3; TRBD2 might be the D (5 bases). CDR3 length: 12 amino acids. Germline CDR1 reads SGHVS; CDR2 reads FNYEAQ. Trimming took off 5 bases at V and 5 bases at J, with 8 bases between the two ends. CDR3 in amino acids: CASSPREDTQYF. The DNA for the CDR3 is TGTGCCAGCAGCCCGAGGGAAGATACGCAGTATTTT.

This clone was recorded once. This chain joins TRBV4-1 and TRBJ2-3; 9 positions agree with TRBD1. CDR3 length equals 17 residues. Germline V lookup: CDR1 MGHRA, CDR2 YSYEKL. With 0 bases clipped from V and 2 bases from J, the junction kept 6 bases outside the gene matches. The CDR3 DNA reads TGCGCCAGCAGCCAAGAGTGGGACAGGGAGATCACAGATACGCAGTATTTT. This encodes CASSQEWDREITDTQYF.

The chain recombines TRBV4-1 with TRBJ1-4; D remains ambiguous. This CDR3 spans 16 amino acids. Looked up from germline, CDR1 is MGHRA and CDR2 is YSYEKL. The V end lost 1 base, the J end lost 4 bases, and 13 bases lay between the germline ends. This chain's CDR3 is CASSQGVDLNNEKLFF. The CDR3 DNA reads TGCGCCAGCAGCCAAGGAGTCGACCTCAATAATGAAAAACTGTTTTTT.

This rearrangement joins TRBV5-1 to TRBJ2-5; 7 bases map to TRBD2. Germline lookup yields CDR1 SGHRS and CDR2 YFSETQ. J gave up 2 bases and V 0 bases, and 4 bases lay outside the gene matches. The CDR3 spans 15 residues. CDR3 DNA sequence: TGCGCCAGCAGCTTGGAGCGGGACGGGCAAGAGACCCAGTACTTC. It translates to CASSLERDGQETQYF.

This chain links TRBV6-5 with TRBJ2-6; unclear D gene. This CDR3 spans 15 amino acids. Germline CDR1 is MNHEY and CDR2 is SVGAGI. V was trimmed by 0 bases and J by 2 bases, leaving 5 bases between them. The CDR3 spells CASSYSTTGANVLTF. The CDR3 DNA reads as TGTGCCAGCAGTTACTCGACGACTGGGGCCAACGTCCTGACTTTC.

The rearrangement joins TRBV28 to TRBJ2-7; 7 bases are shared with TRBD1. The V gene's germline CDR1 is MDHEN and CDR2 SYDVKM. The CDR3 runs 13 residues. V shed 5 bases, J shed 3 bases, and the junction held 4 bases outside the gene matches. The CDR3 DNA reads as TGTGCCAGCAGTGGGACAGACCGCTACGAGCAGTACTTC. Translation: CASSGTDRYEQYF.

This chain uses TRBV6-5 with TRBJ2-5; D is ambiguous. Germline values: CDR1 MNHEY, CDR2 SVGAGI. Trimming left V 2 bases short and J 1 base short, with 8 bases between. This CDR3 is built from 14 residues. CDR3 in DNA: TGTGCCAGCAGTTACGAGGCCCCCCAAGAGACCCAGTACTTC. Translating gives CASSYEAPQETQYF.

This clone was detected only once. V and J are TRBV30 and TRBJ2-2; 9 bases match TRBD2. The CDR3 loop spans 16 amino acids. J lost 7 bases, V lost 2 bases, and 11 bases had no gene match. Germline V gene data show CDR1 as GTSNPN and CDR2 as SVGIG (reference sequence). The chain's CDR3 is CAWSTIAGVTGGELFF. CDR3 in DNA: TGTGCCTGGAGTACCATAGCGGGGGTAACGGGCGGGGAGCTGTTTTTT.

V is TRBV27 and J is TRBJ2-7; D may be TRBD1 (6 bases). The CDR3 is 13 residues long. The germline V gene encodes CDR1 MNHEY and CDR2 SMNVEV (reference sequence). Trimming left V 2 bases short and J 3 bases short, with 8 bases between. The CDR3 nucleotides read TGTGCCAGCAGTTTAGGGACATACTACGAGCAGTACTTC. It translates to CASSLGTYYEQYF.